Below are 32 T cell receptor beta chains sequenced from a single sample in a study of beta chain features in type 1 diabetes. The study's findings and limits: Across all four CD4+ subsets, people with type 1 diabetes showed modestly shorter TCRB CDR3s.

Of the isolated RNA, all was reverse transcribed, and so the sequenced material was expressed TCRB transcripts. Profiled with immunoSEQ multiplex PCR; TCRdb holds only in-frame clones, not every one. The table shows over 600,000 clones, with 9.5% to 15% occurring only once. For these receptors, no antigen is known. Sequenced input: naive CD4+ T cells from blood. Receptors originate from a man aged 25-45 years with type 1 diabetes.

The chain couples TRBV13 to TRBJ1-5; D not resolved. CDR3 length equals 14 residues. Germline V lookup: CDR1 PRHDT, CDR2 FYEKMQ (reference sequence). The V end lost 3 bases, the J end lost 3 bases, and 9 bases lay between the germline ends. CDR3 in DNA: TGTGCCAGCAGCTTCGCAGGCTCCAATCAGCCCCAGCATTTT. Protein sequence: CASSFAGSNQPQHF.

The chain has TRBV19 and TRBJ2-1; 7 nucleotides line up with TRBD1. CDR1 and CDR2 from the germline V gene are LNHDA and SQIVND (reference sequence). The CDR3 loop spans 14 amino acids. The trim removed 9 bases at V and 4 bases at J, leaving 9 bases unmatched. The CDR3 spells CASRPGQLYNEQFF. The CDR3 DNA follows: TGTGCCAGCCGCCCGGGACAGCTATACAATGAGCAGTTCTTC.

This clone has a single count. The chain combines TRBV11-3 with TRBJ1-3; the D is unclear. The CDR3 has 13 residues. CDR1 and CDR2 (germline): SGHNT, YENEEA. Trimming took 3 bases from V and 6 from J, leaving 9 bases between them. CDR3 sequence reads: CASSLGNENTIYF. The CDR3, as DNA: TGTGCCAGCAGCTTGGGAAATGAAAACACCATATATTTT.

The CDR3 DNA reads TGTGCCAGCAGCTTGTTAGGCGATCAGCCCCAGCATTTT. As protein: CASSLLGDQPQHF. The gene calls are TRBV5-6 and TRBJ1-5; D gene uncertain. Germline loops: CDR1 SGHDT, CDR2 YYEEEE. This CDR3 is built from 13 residues. With 1 base removed from V and 5 bases from J, the gap between germline ends came to 7 bases.

The table lists this clone with a few counts. V gene TRBV25-1 combines with J gene TRBJ1-6; 7 positions agree with TRBD1. Germline lookup yields CDR1 MGHDK and CDR2 SYGVNS. This CDR3 spans 14 amino acids. Losses at the gene ends were 3 bases for V and 13 bases for J; bases not matched to a gene: 9. The CDR3 DNA is TGTGCCAGCAGTGACCTGGACAGGAGTTCCCCCCTCCACTTT. Its protein is CASSDLDRSSPLHF.

The sample holds many counts of this clone. The chain combines TRBV7-2 with TRBJ2-5; 8 nucleotides align to TRBD1. V was pared by 5 bases and J by 3 bases, with 5 bases of the junction left unmatched. CDR1 and CDR2 (germline): SGHTA, FQGNSA. The CDR3 extends over 14 amino acids. The CDR3 spells CASSIGGQEETQYF. The CDR3 coding sequence is TGTGCCAGCAGCATTGGGGGACAGGAAGAGACCCAGTACTTC.

This clone was observed a few times. The chain's CDR3 is CASSEGLFEKLFF. The CDR3 DNA reads as TGTGCCAGCAGTGAAGGCCTGTTTGAAAAACTGTTTTTT. This chain uses TRBV25-1 with TRBJ1-4; D remains ambiguous. V lost 2 bases and J 7 bases, leaving 8 bases between the germline ends. CDR1 is MGHDK and CDR2 is SYGVNS in the germline V gene. CDR3 length: 13 amino acids.

V is TRBV6-1 and J is TRBJ1-4, with no clear D. Trimming shortened V by 8 bases and J by 0 bases, and 10 bases separated the two germline ends. The CDR3 is 14 amino acids. Germline V gives CDR1 MNHNS, CDR2 SASEGT. The CDR3 nucleotides are TGTGCCAGCGAGGAGGGAGCAACTAATGAAAAACTGTTTTTT. Translating gives CASEEGATNEKLFF.

The chain combines TRBV9 with TRBJ2-5; 14 nucleotides agree with TRBD2. Looked up from germline, CDR1 is SGDLS and CDR2 is YYNGEE. Trimming removed 4 bases from V and 4 bases from J; junction bases left unmatched: 6. This CDR3 is 16 amino acids long. The CDR3 reads CASSPAGLAGGETQYF. The CDR3 nucleotides are TGTGCCAGCAGCCCAGCAGGACTAGCGGGGGGAGAGACCCAGTACTTC.

The chain combines TRBV5-1 with TRBJ2-6; D possibly corresponds to TRBD2 (5 bases). The CDR3 is 18 amino acids. V lost 7 bases to trimming and J lost 2 bases, with 22 bases between them. The germline gives CDR1 SGHRS, CDR2 YFSETQ. The CDR3 nucleotides are TGCGCCAGCCGGCTCGGGCCGAGGGCTGGTACTGGGGCCAACGTCCTGACTTTC. Translated, it gives CASRLGPRAGTGANVLTF.

V and J are TRBV20-1 and TRBJ1-3; D is unclear. Trimming pared 6 bases from V and 9 bases from J, leaving 12 bases between. The CDR3 has 11 residues. Germline assignment: CDR1 DFQATT and CDR2 SNEGSKA (reference sequence). The CDR3 nucleotides read TGCAGTGCCGCCCCCGGAGGCACCATATATTTT. Translation: CSAAPGGTIYF.

This clone was seen more than once but under ten times. The chain carries TRBV7-2 and TRBJ1-6; D is unclear. V was clipped by 2 bases and J by 3 bases, with 2 bases between them. CDR1 is SGHTA and CDR2 is FQGNSA in the germline V gene. CDR3 length: 13 amino acids. The CDR3 region is CASSLNYNSPLHF. CDR3 nucleotides: TGTGCCAGCAGCTTAAACTATAATTCACCCCTCCACTTT.

With regard to this clone: The sample contains more than one DNA sequence encoding this CDR3. The rearrangement links TRBV14 to TRBJ1-2; unclear D gene. This CDR3 contains 13 residues. The V gene lost 3 bases and the J gene lost 3 bases, with 8 bases spanning the gap. The germline V gene has CDR1 SGHDN and CDR2 FVKESK. The CDR3 reads CASSQGRDYGYTF. The CDR3 DNA is TGTGCCAGCAGCCAGGGCCGCGACTATGGCTACACCTTC.

The rearrangement links TRBV6-5 to TRBJ1-5; maybe TRBD1 (5 bases). The CDR3 length is 16 residues. Germline V gene sequence: CDR1 MNHEY, CDR2 SVGAGI. V was clipped by 0 bases and J by 1 base, with 10 bases between them. The DNA for the CDR3 is TGTGCCAGCAGTTACTCTGGCCAGGGAAGCAATCAGCCCCAGCATTTT. It translates to CASSYSGQGSNQPQHF.

The rearrangement links TRBV29-1 to TRBJ2-1, with a tentative D call TRBD1 (6 bases). Germline V lookup: CDR1 SQVTM, CDR2 ANQGSEA. The ends were cut back, 7 bases at V and 4 bases at J, with 17 bases in the middle. The CDR3 has 14 residues. The CDR3 DNA sequence: TGCAGCGGCACCGGGACACGGTCATACAATGAGCAGTTCTTC. Residues: CSGTGTRSYNEQFF.

This clone has a handful of counts. The chain uses TRBV7-2 and TRBJ2-6; 11 nucleotides line up with TRBD2. There are 18 residues in the CDR3. V was clipped by 6 bases and J by 0 bases; unmatched bases: 7. CDR1 and CDR2 from the germline V gene are SGHTA and FQGNSA. The CDR3 here is CASRAPSGGPSGANVLTF. The CDR3 nucleotides read TGTGCCAGCAGGGCTCCTAGCGGGGGGCCCTCTGGGGCCAACGTCCTGACTTTC.

This clone was observed once. J is TRBJ2-3 and V is TRBV15; 14 bases are shared with TRBD2. The CDR3 contains 20 residues. Trimming cost V 0 bases and J 1 base; bases outside gene matches: 9. The V gene's germline CDR1 is LNHNV and CDR2 YYDKDF (reference sequence). The CDR3 sequence: CATSRDPGLAGGFGTDTQYF. The CDR3 bases are TGTGCCACCAGCAGAGATCCCGGACTAGCGGGGGGTTTCGGCACAGATACGCAGTATTTT.

The rearrangement joins TRBV6-1 to TRBJ2-2; D is perhaps TRBD2 (6 bases). The CDR3 sequence is 18 residues long. CDR1 MNHNS and CDR2 SASEGT come from the germline V gene. V lost 2 bases, J lost 5 bases, and 21 bases lay in between. The CDR3 spells CASSELWRADPRTGELFF. CDR3 sequence (DNA): TGTGCCAGCAGTGAATTGTGGAGGGCAGACCCGAGGACCGGGGAGCTGTTTTTT.

This clone came up a few times. The chain recombines TRBV9 with TRBJ2-3; 9 bases map to TRBD2. Per the germline V gene, CDR1 is SGDLS and CDR2 is YYNGEE. There are 16 residues in the CDR3. V shed 4 bases, J shed 2 bases, and the junction held 8 bases outside the gene matches. The CDR3 DNA reads TGTGCCAGCAGCCCGAGGGGGACTAGCACCACAGATACGCAGTATTTT. This gives the protein CASSPRGTSTTDTQYF. The full variable domain, rest sourced from reference TRBV9 and TRBJ2-3, is DSGVTQTPKHLITATGQRVTLRCSPRSGDLSVYWYQQSLDQGLQFLIQYYNGEERAKGNILERFSAQQFPDLHSELNLSSLELGDSALYFCASSPRGTSTTDTQYFGPGTRLTVL.

The V call is TRBV7-2, the J call TRBJ2-7; D may be TRBD1 (5 bases). V lost 0 bases and J 1 base, leaving 10 bases between the germline ends. Looked up from germline, CDR1 is SGHTA and CDR2 is FQGNSA. The CDR3 length is 15 residues. The CDR3 loop reads CASSLAGVMSYEQYF. The CDR3 nucleotides are TGTGCCAGCAGCTTAGCAGGGGTAATGTCCTACGAGCAGTACTTC.

The chain employs TRBV9 and TRBJ2-3; D call uncertain. V was shortened by 0 bases and J by 2 bases, with 13 bases between the two germline ends. Germline CDR1 and CDR2: SGDLS and YYNGEE. This CDR3 is 16 amino acids long. The CDR3 sequence: CASSVVGAGNTDTQYF. CDR3 nucleotide sequence: TGTGCCAGCAGCGTAGTAGGAGCAGGTAACACAGATACGCAGTATTTT.

In its sample, this clone was seen a few times. The rearrangement joins TRBV4-2 to TRBJ2-1; TRBD2 matches at 8 bases. V gave up 4 bases and J gave up 2 bases; unmatched junction bases: 10. The length of the CDR3 is 17 residues. Germline V CDR1 and CDR2: LGHNA, YNFKEQ. The CDR3 DNA is TGTGCCAGCAGCCCAGAGGCGGGGGGAACCACCTACAATGAGCAGTTCTTC. Protein product: CASSPEAGGTTYNEQFF.

This clone turned up a few times. The V gene is TRBV5-4, the J gene TRBJ2-7, with 7 bases aligning to TRBD1. The V gene's germline CDR1 is SGHNT and CDR2 YYREEE (reference sequence). V was pared by 4 bases and J by 3 bases, with 4 bases of the junction left unmatched. The CDR3 runs 13 residues. CDR3 protein: CASSPGQDYEQYF. The DNA of the CDR3 is TGTGCCAGCAGCCCTGGACAGGACTACGAGCAGTACTTC.

This chain links TRBV25-1 with TRBJ2-3; D is ambiguous. Germline values: CDR1 MGHDK, CDR2 SYGVNS. The CDR3 totals 14 residues. Trimming shortened V by 1 base and J by 4 bases, and 9 bases separated the two germline ends. As DNA, the CDR3 is TGTGCCAGCAGTGAATCGGACGGCCCAGATACGCAGTATTTT. Its translation: CASSESDGPDTQYF.

The sample holds a few counts of this clone. The rearrangement uses TRBV5-1 and TRBJ2-6; D possibly corresponds to TRBD1 (6 bases). Between the trimmed V and J ends, which lost 2 bases and 4 bases, there was a span of 10 bases. The germline V gene encodes CDR1 SGHRS and CDR2 YFSETQ. This CDR3 is 15 amino acids long. This CDR3 is CASSFSGDGANVLTF. DNA for the CDR3: TGCGCCAGCAGCTTTTCAGGGGACGGGGCCAACGTCCTGACTTTC.

This clone was detected only a few times. The chain combines TRBV7-9 with TRBJ1-5; TRBD1 matches 10 bases. The germline V gene encodes CDR1 SEHNR and CDR2 FQNEAQ (reference sequence). V lost 5 bases, J lost 6 bases, and 10 bases stayed unmatched. There are 16 residues in the CDR3. This CDR3 is CASSIGQGERRQPQHF. In nucleotides, the CDR3 is TGTGCCAGCAGCATAGGACAGGGGGAAAGGCGTCAGCCCCAGCATTTT.

This chain uses TRBV29-1 with TRBJ2-2, with D maybe TRBD2 (6 bases). V lost 4 bases to trimming and J lost 6 bases, with 9 bases between them. In germline, CDR1 is SQVTM, CDR2 ANQGSEA. This CDR3 spans 12 amino acids. The CDR3 coding sequence is TGCAGCGTTGGTTCGGGGGCCGGGGAGCTGTTTTTT. Its protein product is CSVGSGAGELFF.

This clone was counted between two and nine times. J is TRBJ2-1 and V is TRBV5-1; perhaps TRBD1 as D (6 bases). Germline-derived CDR1 and CDR2 are SGHRS and YFSETQ. Trimming left V 4 bases short and J 1 base short, with 15 bases between. This CDR3 has 16 amino acids. The CDR3 DNA reads as TGCGCCAGCAGCGCGGCCGCAGGGGTTTCCTACAATGAGCAGTTCTTC. This sequence encodes CASSAAAGVSYNEQFF. The full variable domain, in which reference TRBV5-1 and TRBJ2-1 provide the parts outside the CDR3, is KAGVTQTPRYLIKTRGQQVTLSCSPISGHRSVSWYQQTPGQGLQFLFEYFSETQRNKGNFPGRFSGRQFSNSRSEMNVSTLELGDSALYLCASSAAAGVSYNEQFFGPGTRLTVL.

The chain has TRBV30 and TRBJ1-2; 7 nucleotides match TRBD1. This CDR3 has 15 residues. The germline V gene encodes CDR1 GTSNPN and CDR2 SVGIG (reference sequence). V trimming: 0 bases; J trimming: 7 bases; junction bases outside the gene matches: 11. CDR3 coding DNA: TGTGCCTGGAGTGTAGGGACGACAGGGATCTCTGGCTACACCTTC. The encoded protein is CAWSVGTTGISGYTF.

The chain links TRBV18 to TRBJ2-1; D is perhaps TRBD1 (5 bases). CDR3 size: 16 residues. Germline V gene data show CDR1 as KGHSH and CDR2 as LQKENI. With 1 base removed from V and 1 base from J, the gap between germline ends came to 11 bases. CDR3 region: CASSPLAGRSYNEQFF. CDR3 DNA: TGTGCCAGCTCACCACTCGCAGGGCGATCCTACAATGAGCAGTTCTTC.

The count of this clone is one. The chain is built from TRBV5-6 and TRBJ2-5; D possibly corresponds to TRBD1 (6 bases). TRBJ2-7 explains the end of the DNA better; the J call may be wrong. The germline V gene has CDR1 SGHDT and CDR2 YYEEEE. There are 15 residues in the CDR3. The CDR3 nucleotides are TGTGCCAGCAGCTTGCCAATGACAGGACGAGGCGAGCAGTACTTC. Protein product: CASSLPMTGRGEQYF.

The chain's CDR3 is CASSLAGAASYNEQFF. The CDR3 nucleotides are TGTGCCAGCAGCTTAGCGGGGGCCGCCTCCTACAATGAGCAGTTCTTC. The chain combines TRBV5-6 with TRBJ2-1, with 8 bases that match TRBD2. With V trimmed by 2 bases and J by 0 bases, 4 bases remained unmatched. The CDR3 spans 16 residues. CDR1 is SGHDT, CDR2 YYEEEE, per germline.